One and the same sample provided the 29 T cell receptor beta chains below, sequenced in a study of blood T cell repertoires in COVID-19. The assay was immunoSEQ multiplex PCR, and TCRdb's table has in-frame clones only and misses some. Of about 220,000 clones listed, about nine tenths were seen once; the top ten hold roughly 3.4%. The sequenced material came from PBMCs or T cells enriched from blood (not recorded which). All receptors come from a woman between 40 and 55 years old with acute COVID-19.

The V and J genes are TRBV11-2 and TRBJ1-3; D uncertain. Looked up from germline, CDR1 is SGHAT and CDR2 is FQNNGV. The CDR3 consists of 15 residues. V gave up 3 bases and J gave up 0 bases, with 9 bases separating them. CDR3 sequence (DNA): TGTGCCAGCAGCTTGAATCACTTCTCTGGAAACACCATATATTTT. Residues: CASSLNHFSGNTIYF.

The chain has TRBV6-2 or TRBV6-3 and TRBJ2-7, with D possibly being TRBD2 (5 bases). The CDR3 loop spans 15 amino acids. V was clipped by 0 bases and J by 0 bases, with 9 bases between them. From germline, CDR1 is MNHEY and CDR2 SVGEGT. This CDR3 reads CASSYSDSDSYEQYF. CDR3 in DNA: TGTGCCAGCAGTTACTCGGACTCCGACTCCTACGAGCAGTACTTC.

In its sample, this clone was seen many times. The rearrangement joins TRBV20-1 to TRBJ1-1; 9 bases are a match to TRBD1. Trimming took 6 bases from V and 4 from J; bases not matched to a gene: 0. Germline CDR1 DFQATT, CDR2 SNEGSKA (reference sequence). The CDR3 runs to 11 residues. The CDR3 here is CSADRGTEAFF. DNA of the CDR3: TGCAGTGCGGACAGGGGCACTGAAGCTTTCTTT.

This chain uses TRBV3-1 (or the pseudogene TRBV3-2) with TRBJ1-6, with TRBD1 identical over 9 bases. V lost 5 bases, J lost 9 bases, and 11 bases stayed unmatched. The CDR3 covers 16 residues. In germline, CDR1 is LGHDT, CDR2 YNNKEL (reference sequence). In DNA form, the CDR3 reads TGTGCCAGCAGCGCAAAAGGACAGGGGAGTCTTTCACCCCTCCACTTT. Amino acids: CASSAKGQGSLSPLHF.

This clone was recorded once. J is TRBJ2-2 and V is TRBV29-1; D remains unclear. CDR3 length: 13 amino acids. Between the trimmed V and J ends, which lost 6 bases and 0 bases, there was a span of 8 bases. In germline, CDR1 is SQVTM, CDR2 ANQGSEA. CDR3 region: CSVGRPNTGELFF. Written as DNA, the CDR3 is TGCAGCGTAGGCAGGCCGAACACCGGGGAGCTGTTTTTT.

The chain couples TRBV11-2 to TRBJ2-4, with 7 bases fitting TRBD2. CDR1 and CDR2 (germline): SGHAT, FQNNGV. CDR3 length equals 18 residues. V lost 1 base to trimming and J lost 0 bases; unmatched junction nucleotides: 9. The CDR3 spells CASSLGAGGDIAKNIQYF. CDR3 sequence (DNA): TGTGCCAGCAGCTTAGGGGCTGGGGGGGATATAGCCAAAAACATTCAGTACTTC. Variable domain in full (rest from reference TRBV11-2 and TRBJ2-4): EAGVAQSPRYKIIEKRQSVAFWCNPISGHATLYWYQQILGQGPKLLIQFQNNGVVDDSQLPKDRFSAERLKGVDSTLKIQPAKLEDSAVYLCASSLGAGGDIAKNIQYFGAGTRLSVL.

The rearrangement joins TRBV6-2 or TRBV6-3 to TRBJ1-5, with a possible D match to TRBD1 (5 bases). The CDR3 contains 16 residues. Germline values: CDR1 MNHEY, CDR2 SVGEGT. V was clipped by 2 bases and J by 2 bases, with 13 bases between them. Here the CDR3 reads CASSYTRGRGNQPQHF. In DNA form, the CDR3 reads TGTGCCAGCAGTTACACAAGAGGCAGGGGCAATCAGCCCCAGCATTTT.

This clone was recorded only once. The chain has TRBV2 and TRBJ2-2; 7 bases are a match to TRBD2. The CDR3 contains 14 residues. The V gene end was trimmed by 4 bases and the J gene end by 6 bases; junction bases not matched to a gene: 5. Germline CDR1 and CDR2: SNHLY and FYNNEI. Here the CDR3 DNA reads TGTGCCAGCAGTGGGACTAGTGTATCCGGGGAGCTGTTTTTT. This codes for CASSGTSVSGELFF.

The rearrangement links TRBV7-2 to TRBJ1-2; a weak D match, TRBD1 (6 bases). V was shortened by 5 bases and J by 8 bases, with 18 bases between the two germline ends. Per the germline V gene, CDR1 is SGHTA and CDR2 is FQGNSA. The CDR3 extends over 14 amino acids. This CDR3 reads CASSRRRQVEGYTF. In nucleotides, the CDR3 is TGTGCCAGCAGCCGGAGACGACAGGTTGAAGGCTACACCTTC.

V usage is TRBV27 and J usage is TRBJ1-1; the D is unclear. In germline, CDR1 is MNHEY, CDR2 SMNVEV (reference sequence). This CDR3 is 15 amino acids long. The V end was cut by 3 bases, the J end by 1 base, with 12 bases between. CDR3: CASSFLREGNTEAFF. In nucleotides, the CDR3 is TGTGCCAGCAGTTTTTTAAGGGAGGGGAACACTGAAGCTTTCTTT.

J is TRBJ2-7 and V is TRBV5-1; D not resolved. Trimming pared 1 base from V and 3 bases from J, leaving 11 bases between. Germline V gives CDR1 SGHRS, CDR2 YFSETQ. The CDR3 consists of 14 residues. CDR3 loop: CASSLIPGDYEQYV. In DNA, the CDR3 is TGCGCCAGCAGCTTGATCCCGGGTGACTACGAGCAGTACGTC.

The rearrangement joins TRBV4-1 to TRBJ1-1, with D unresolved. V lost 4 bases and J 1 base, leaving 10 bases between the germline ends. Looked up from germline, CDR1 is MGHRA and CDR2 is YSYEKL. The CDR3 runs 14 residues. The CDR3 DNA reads TGCGCCAGCAGCCCACCCCTCAGGAACACTGAAGCTTTCTTT. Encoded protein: CASSPPLRNTEAFF.

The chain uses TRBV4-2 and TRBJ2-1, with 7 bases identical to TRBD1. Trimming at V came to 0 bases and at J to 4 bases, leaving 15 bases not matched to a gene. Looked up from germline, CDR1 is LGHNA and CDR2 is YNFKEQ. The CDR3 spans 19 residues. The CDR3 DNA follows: TGTGCCAGCAGCCAAGAGGTAGGAGGACGAGGGGGCTGGTACAATGAGCAGTTCTTC. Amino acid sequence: CASSQEVGGRGGWYNEQFF.

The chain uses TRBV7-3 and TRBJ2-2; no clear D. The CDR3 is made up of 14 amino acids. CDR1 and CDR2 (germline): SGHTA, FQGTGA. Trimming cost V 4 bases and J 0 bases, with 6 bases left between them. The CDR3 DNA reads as TGTGCCAGCAGCTCTACAGCGAACACCGGGGAGCTGTTTTTT. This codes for CASSSTANTGELFF.

CDR3 residues: CASSSAGTGDTGELFF. CDR3 DNA: TGTGCCAGCAGTTCCGCCGGGACAGGGGACACCGGGGAGCTGTTTTTT. The V call is TRBV6-2 or TRBV6-3, the J call TRBJ2-2, with 10 bases that match TRBD1. The trim removed 4 bases at V and 3 bases at J, leaving 5 bases unmatched. The CDR3 is made up of 16 amino acids. The germline gives CDR1 MNHEY, CDR2 SVGEGT.

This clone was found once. CDR3 bases: TGTGCCAGCAGCCGGGGTGGGAGTCAGCCCCAGCATTTT. This codes for CASSRGGSQPQHF. The chain has TRBV2 and TRBJ1-5; no firm D call. There are 13 residues in the CDR3. V lost 6 bases and J 6 bases, leaving 12 bases between the germline ends. The germline CDR1 and CDR2 sequences are SNHLY and FYNNEI.

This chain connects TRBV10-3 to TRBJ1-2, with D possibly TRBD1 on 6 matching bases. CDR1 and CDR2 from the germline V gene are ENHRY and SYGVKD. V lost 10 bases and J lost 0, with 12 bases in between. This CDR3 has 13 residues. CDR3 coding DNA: TGTGCCAGTGGACAGAAGGCTAACTATGGCTACACCTTC. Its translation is CASGQKANYGYTF.

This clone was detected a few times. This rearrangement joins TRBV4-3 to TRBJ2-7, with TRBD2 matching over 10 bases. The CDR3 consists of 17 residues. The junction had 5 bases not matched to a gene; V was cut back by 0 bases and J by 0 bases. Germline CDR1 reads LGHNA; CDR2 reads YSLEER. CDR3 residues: CASSQDAWTSGSYEQYF. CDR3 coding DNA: TGCGCCAGCAGCCAAGACGCCTGGACTAGCGGCTCCTACGAGCAGTACTTC.

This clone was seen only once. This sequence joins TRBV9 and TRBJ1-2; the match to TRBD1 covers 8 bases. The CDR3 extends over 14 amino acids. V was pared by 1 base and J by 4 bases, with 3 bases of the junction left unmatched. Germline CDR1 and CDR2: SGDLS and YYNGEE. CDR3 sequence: CASSVSGGGYGYTF. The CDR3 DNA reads TGTGCCAGCAGCGTATCAGGGGGCGGCTATGGCTACACCTTC.

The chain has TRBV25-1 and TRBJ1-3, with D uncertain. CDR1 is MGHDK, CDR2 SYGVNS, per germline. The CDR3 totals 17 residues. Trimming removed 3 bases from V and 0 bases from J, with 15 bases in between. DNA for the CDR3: TGTGCCAGCAGTGACCGAGGCGGCAGTTTCTCTGGAAACACCATATATTTT. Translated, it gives CASSDRGGSFSGNTIYF.

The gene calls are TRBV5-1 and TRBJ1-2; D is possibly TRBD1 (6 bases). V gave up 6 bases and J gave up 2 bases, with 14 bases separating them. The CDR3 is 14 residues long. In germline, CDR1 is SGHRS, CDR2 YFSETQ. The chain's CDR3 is CASNPGDFNYGYTF. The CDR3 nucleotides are TGCGCCAGCAACCCAGGGGATTTCAACTATGGCTACACCTTC. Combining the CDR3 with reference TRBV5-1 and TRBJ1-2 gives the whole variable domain KAGVTQTPRYLIKTRGQQVTLSCSPISGHRSVSWYQQTPGQGLQFLFEYFSETQRNKGNFPGRFSGRQFSNSRSEMNVSTLELGDSALYLCASNPGDFNYGYTFGSGTRLTVV.

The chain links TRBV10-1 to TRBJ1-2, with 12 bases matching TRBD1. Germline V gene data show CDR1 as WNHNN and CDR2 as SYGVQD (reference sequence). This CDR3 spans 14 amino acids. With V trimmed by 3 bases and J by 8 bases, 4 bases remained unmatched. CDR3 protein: CASSDGTGGRGYTF. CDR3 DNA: TGCGCCAGCAGTGATGGGACAGGGGGCCGGGGCTACACCTTC.

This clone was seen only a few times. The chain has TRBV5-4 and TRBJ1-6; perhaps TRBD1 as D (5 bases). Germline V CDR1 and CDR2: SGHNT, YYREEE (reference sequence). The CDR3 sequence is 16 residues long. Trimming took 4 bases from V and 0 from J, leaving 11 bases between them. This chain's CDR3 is CASSLDISSYNSPLHF. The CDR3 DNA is TGTGCCAGCAGCCTGGACATCAGCTCCTATAATTCACCCCTCCACTTT.

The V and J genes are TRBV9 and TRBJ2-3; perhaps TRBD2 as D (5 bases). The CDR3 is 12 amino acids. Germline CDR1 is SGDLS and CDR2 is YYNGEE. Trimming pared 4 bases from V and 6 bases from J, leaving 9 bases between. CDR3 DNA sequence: TGTGCCAGCAGCCCACTAGGGGATACGCAGTATTTT. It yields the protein CASSPLGDTQYF. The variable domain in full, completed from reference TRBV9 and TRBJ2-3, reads DSGVTQTPKHLITATGQRVTLRCSPRSGDLSVYWYQQSLDQGLQFLIQYYNGEERAKGNILERFSAQQFPDLHSELNLSSLELGDSALYFCASSPLGDTQYFGPGTRLTVL.

CDR3 DNA: TGTGCCAGCAGTTTGAGGCTAGCGTTAGGAGATACGCAGTATTTT. It encodes CASSLRLALGDTQYF. The chain is built from TRBV6-2 or TRBV6-3 and TRBJ2-3; TRBD2 might be the D (6 bases). The germline V gene encodes CDR1 MNHEY and CDR2 SVGEGT. The CDR3 runs 15 residues. The ends were cut back, 4 bases at V and 5 bases at J, with 16 bases in the middle.

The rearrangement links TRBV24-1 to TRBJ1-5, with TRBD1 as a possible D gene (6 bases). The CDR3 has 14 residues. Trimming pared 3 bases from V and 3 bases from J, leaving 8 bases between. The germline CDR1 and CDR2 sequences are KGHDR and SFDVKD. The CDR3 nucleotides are TGTGCCACCAGTGATACAGGGTCCAATCAGCCCCAGCATTTT. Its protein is CATSDTGSNQPQHF.

The CDR3 here is CASSLFIVEGEGWELFF. The CDR3 nucleotides read TGCGCCAGCAGCTTGTTCATCGTCGAGGGTGAAGGTTGGGAGCTGTTTTTT. This chain links TRBV5-1 with TRBJ2-2, with a possible D match to TRBD2 (5 bases). Germline assignment: CDR1 SGHRS and CDR2 YFSETQ. Trimming cost V 1 base and J 9 bases, with 22 bases left between them. This CDR3 is 17 amino acids long. Filled out from reference TRBV5-1 and TRBJ2-2, the complete variable domain reads KAGVTQTPRYLIKTRGQQVTLSCSPISGHRSVSWYQQTPGQGLQFLFEYFSETQRNKGNFPGRFSGRQFSNSRSEMNVSTLELGDSALYLCASSLFIVEGEGWELFFGEGSRLTVL.

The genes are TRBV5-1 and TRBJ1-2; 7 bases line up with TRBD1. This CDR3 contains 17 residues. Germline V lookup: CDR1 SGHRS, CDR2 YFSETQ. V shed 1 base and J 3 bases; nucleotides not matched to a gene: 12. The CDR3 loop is CASSLYGRGEVDYGYTF. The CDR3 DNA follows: TGCGCCAGCAGCTTGTATGGCAGGGGGGAAGTAGACTATGGCTACACCTTC.

DNA for the CDR3: TGTGCTAGCGGTCCGGGACAGACAAACTCCTATAATTCACCCCTCCACTTT. Translating gives CASGPGQTNSYNSPLHF. The chain carries TRBV12-5 and TRBJ1-6; 7 nucleotides line up with TRBD1. V trimming: 9 bases; J trimming: 0 bases; junction bases outside the gene matches: 11. This CDR3 spans 17 amino acids. From germline, CDR1 is LGHNT and CDR2 FRNRAP.